This T cell receptor (beta chain) was sequenced in a study of T-cell memory formation after mild COVID-19. General study results and limits: Contracting CD4+ clones lay largely in CM and EM, with CD8+ ones residing in EMRA. Contracting clones, day 15 to 85, had balanced CD4/CD8, and later expanders favored CD4+.

Germline CDR1 and CDR2: SGHTA and FQGNSA. Trimming removed 2 bases from V and 4 bases from J; junction bases left unmatched: 3. This CDR3 comprises 14 residues. On this clonotype itself: Its specificity is not known.

Constant-segment primers served in 5'RACE that generated TCR alpha and TCR beta cDNA libraries bearing sample barcodes and UMIs. Each CDR3 protein is one row after TCRdb ran MiXCR on the 5' RACE reads. The sample lists hundreds of thousands of distinct CDR3 sequences, less than 25% occurring once. Sequenced: PBMCs or a T cell subset sorted from them (not recorded which). V and J are TRBV7-2 and TRBJ2-5; 8 bases fit TRBD2. This receptor was identified in an adult woman who had mild COVID-19 (a few samples of this study predate the infection). Cell type and time point are not known. The CDR3 loop reads CASSLPGGSETQYF. DNA of the CDR3: TGTGCCAGCAGCTTACCGGGAGGGTCAGAGACCCAGTACTTC. Drawing the rest from reference TRBV7-2 and TRBJ2-5, the complete variable domain is GAGVSQSPSNKVTEKGKDVELRCDPISGHTALYWYRQSLGQGLEFLIYFQGNSAPDKSGLPSDRFSAERTGGSVSTLTIQRTQQEDSAVYLCASSLPGGSETQYFGPGTRLLVL.